The 29 T cell receptor beta chains reported below all come from one sample, sequenced in a study of response to subunit inactivated influenza vaccine. One entry per CDR3 protein results from TCRdb running MiXCR on the RT-PCR reads. The profile shows approximately 700,000 distinct CDR3 sequences, around 14% of them singletons. The sample here was PBMCs from blood, taken 11 to 12 days after vaccination. These receptor sequences come from a man in his fifties or sixties who received an inactivated influenza vaccine.

The chain carries TRBV28 and TRBJ1-1; 7 bases map to TRBD1. This CDR3 has 19 residues. V lost 6 bases to trimming and J lost 7 bases; unmatched junction nucleotides: 26. Germline lookup yields CDR1 MDHEN and CDR2 SYDVKM. As DNA, the CDR3 is TGTGCCAGCAGCCCAGCGAGGGGACAGTATTTAGTAGTATTAGGTGAAGCTTTCTTT. Translating gives CASSPARGQYLVVLGEAFF.

This clonotype appeared a few times. The chain carries TRBV5-1 and TRBJ1-3; D not certain. This CDR3 region has 15 residues. The germline V gene has CDR1 SGHRS and CDR2 YFSETQ. V was pared by 0 bases and J by 0 bases, with 7 bases between. In DNA, the CDR3 is TGCGCCAGCAGCTTGGATACCAACTCTGGAAACACCATATATTTT. Protein: CASSLDTNSGNTIYF.

This clonotype was observed at least ten times. The genes are TRBV29-1 and TRBJ2-1; D possibly matches TRBD1 or TRBD2 (5 bases each). CDR1 is SQVTM, CDR2 ANQGSEA, per germline. V gave up 2 bases and J gave up 9 bases, with 11 bases separating them. This CDR3 comprises 12 residues. The CDR3 DNA reads as TGCAGCGTTGAACCCGGGACCCTTGAGCAGTTCTTC. Translated: CSVEPGTLEQFF.

This clonotype appeared a few times. The genes are TRBV4-1 and TRBJ2-3, with no clear D. The CDR3 is 14 amino acids. Trimming took 4 bases from V and 2 from J, leaving 10 bases between them. Germline V CDR1 and CDR2: MGHRA, YSYEKL. The CDR3 coding sequence is TGCGCCAGCAGCCGCATAGGTCCCACAGATACGCAGTATTTT. It translates to CASSRIGPTDTQYF.

V usage is TRBV18 and J usage is TRBJ1-5; D ambiguous. This CDR3 comprises 13 residues. Germline V gene lookup returns CDR1 KGHSH and CDR2 LQKENI. The V and J ends lost 3 bases and 5 bases respectively, with 8 bases between them. The CDR3 loop is CASSPARDQPQHF. The CDR3 coding sequence is TGTGCCAGCTCACCGGCCAGAGATCAGCCCCAGCATTTT.

The chain recombines TRBV5-1 with TRBJ2-3, with 7 bases aligning to TRBD2. Per germline, CDR1 SGHRS and CDR2 YFSETQ. CDR3 length equals 15 residues. V was clipped by 6 bases and J by 5 bases; unmatched bases: 12. In DNA form, the CDR3 reads TGCGCCAGCACCCGGGCGTCTAGCGGCGGAGATACGCAGTATTTT. This translates into CASTRASSGGDTQYF. The whole variable domain, remainder taken from reference TRBV5-1 and TRBJ2-3, is KAGVTQTPRYLIKTRGQQVTLSCSPISGHRSVSWYQQTPGQGLQFLFEYFSETQRNKGNFPGRFSGRQFSNSRSEMNVSTLELGDSALYLCASTRASSGGDTQYFGPGTRLTVL.

This chain uses TRBV29-1 with TRBJ2-4, with D perhaps TRBD1 (6 bases). This CDR3 is built from 13 residues. The V end lost 3 bases, the J end lost 2 bases, and 8 bases lay between the germline ends. The germline CDR1 and CDR2 sequences are SQVTM and ANQGSEA. The chain's CDR3 is CSVDGGSKNIQYF. Written as DNA, the CDR3 is TGCAGCGTTGATGGGGGCTCCAAAAACATTCAGTACTTC.

This clonotype was seen more than once but under ten times. This chain links TRBV10-3 with TRBJ2-7; 7 nucleotides agree with TRBD2. Trimming at V came to 6 bases and at J to 1 base, leaving 6 bases not matched to a gene. CDR1 and CDR2 from the germline V gene are ENHRY and SYGVKD. The CDR3 length is 14 residues. The CDR3 loop reads CAIREGTTSYEQYF. The CDR3 region has the DNA TGTGCCATCAGGGAGGGGACTACATCCTACGAGCAGTACTTC.

As to this clonotype: This clone may be a read error of a much larger clone one base away. The chain couples TRBV12-3 or TRBV12-4 to TRBJ2-3, with a tentative D call TRBD1 (6 bases). The ends were cut back, 6 bases at V and 2 bases at J, with 18 bases in the middle. There are 16 residues in the CDR3. The CDR3 DNA reads as TGTGCCAGCAGGCTTAGGAGGACAGAAATCACAGATACGCAGTATTTT. Translated: CASRLRRTEITDTQYF.

Concerning this clonotype itself: A read error may produce the germline difference seen at one junction end. Here the CDR3 reads CACSLGDRAGEQYF. CDR3 coding DNA: TGTGCCTGCAGCTTAGGGGACAGGGCGGGTGAGCAGTACTTC. The genes are TRBV11-2 and TRBJ2-7; 9 nucleotides align to TRBD1. Per the germline V gene, CDR1 is SGHAT and CDR2 is FQNNGV. The CDR3 sequence is 14 residues long.

J is TRBJ2-1 and V is TRBV28; 7 nucleotides match TRBD2. The junction had 9 bases not matched to a gene; V was cut back by 5 bases and J by 5 bases. The germline gives CDR1 MDHEN, CDR2 SYDVKM. The CDR3 runs to 15 residues. The CDR3 sequence is CASSLLEGGNNEQFF. CDR3 DNA: TGTGCCAGCAGTCTCTTGGAGGGAGGGAACAATGAGCAGTTCTTC.

The V and J genes are TRBV7-2 and TRBJ1-2, with 7 positions matching TRBD1. CDR1 and CDR2 from the germline V gene are SGHTA and FQGNSA. The V and J ends lost 5 bases and 7 bases, in that order; junction bases with no gene match: 10. This CDR3 is built from 14 residues. CDR3 residues: CASSLQTGASGYTF. In nucleotides, the CDR3 is TGTGCCAGCAGCCTACAAACAGGGGCGTCTGGCTACACCTTC.

The CDR3 region has the DNA TGTGCCAGCAGTTACTCGAAGGTGGGCAGGGGGTCCTACGAGCAGTACTTC. This sequence encodes CASSYSKVGRGSYEQYF. The rearrangement joins TRBV6-5 to TRBJ2-7, with 7 bases aligning to TRBD1. The length of the CDR3 is 17 residues. Trimming removed 0 bases from V and 1 base from J; junction bases left unmatched: 9. Germline loops: CDR1 MNHEY, CDR2 SVGAGI.

The gene calls are TRBV7-8 and TRBJ2-7, with D perhaps TRBD1 (5 bases). Germline CDR1 reads SGHVS; CDR2 reads FQNEAQ. There are 14 residues in the CDR3. V lost 0 bases to trimming and J lost 2 bases, with 8 bases between them. In DNA form, the CDR3 reads TGTGCCAGCAGCTTAGCGGGGCCTACCTACGAGCAGTACTTC. Its protein product is CASSLAGPTYEQYF.

The chain employs TRBV18 and TRBJ2-5; 9 bases are shared with TRBD2. This CDR3 comprises 15 residues. Germline V gives CDR1 KGHSH, CDR2 LQKENI. V dropped 1 base and J dropped 1; count of bases not matched to a gene: 1. The CDR3 loop is CASSPQAGGQETQYF. CDR3 in DNA: TGTGCCAGCTCACCACAAGCGGGGGGCCAAGAGACCCAGTACTTC.

This clonotype was seen a few times. This chain links TRBV5-1 with TRBJ1-5, with D possibly matching TRBD1 (6 bases). The CDR3 contains 13 residues. CDR1 and CDR2 (germline): SGHRS, YFSETQ. The germline V and J ends were trimmed by 3 bases and 9 bases, with 13 bases remaining between them. The CDR3 DNA reads as TGCGCCAGCAGCTGGGAAGGGGGTATGCCCCAGCATTTT. It specifies CASSWEGGMPQHF.

The rearrangement joins TRBV21-1 to TRBJ2-7; no DNA check was done on the table's D call, TRBD2. TRBV21-1 is an annotated pseudogene. The CDR3 loop spans 15 amino acids. The CDR3 loop reads CASSKESAGICEQYF. The CDR3 DNA is TGTGCCAGCAGCAAAGAATCGGCAGGGATATGCGAGCAGTACTTC.

The V gene is TRBV18, the J gene TRBJ2-1; D could derive from TRBD1 or TRBD2 (5 bases each). Germline-derived CDR1 and CDR2 are KGHSH and LQKENI. CDR3 length equals 15 residues. V dropped 3 bases and J dropped 9 bases, with 18 bases sitting between them. As DNA, the CDR3 is TGTGCCAGCTCACCCCCGGGGCGGATGACGGCTGAGCAGTTCTTC. Amino acid sequence: CASSPPGRMTAEQFF.

In its sample, this clonotype was seen a few times. J is TRBJ2-2 and V is TRBV7-3; D gene uncertain. The V gene lost 6 bases and the J gene lost 2 bases, with 16 bases spanning the gap. Germline V gene lookup returns CDR1 SGHTA and CDR2 FQGTGA. The CDR3 covers 16 residues. In DNA, the CDR3 is TGTGCCAGCAGTTGGGCGGCAGGCGCTAACACCGGGGAGCTGTTTTTT. This gives the protein CASSWAAGANTGELFF. Drawing the rest from reference TRBV7-3 and TRBJ2-2, the complete variable domain is GAGVSQTPSNKVTEKGKYVELRCDPISGHTALYWYRQSLGQGPEFLIYFQGTGAADDSGLPNDRFFAVRPEGSVSTLKIQRTERGDSAVYLCASSWAAGANTGELFFGEGSRLTVL.

This clonotype was picked up many times. The chain combines TRBV20-1 with TRBJ2-3, with D possibly being TRBD1 (6 bases). Germline lookup yields CDR1 DFQATT and CDR2 SNEGSKA (reference sequence). CDR3 length: 14 amino acids. Trimming took off 3 bases at V and 0 bases at J, with 10 bases between the two ends. The CDR3 DNA reads TGCAGTGCTAGGGGGGACAAAAGCACAGATACGCAGTATTTT. Its protein is CSARGDKSTDTQYF.

The rearrangement links TRBV6-1 to TRBJ2-7; 8 bases are a match to TRBD1. CDR3 length: 14 residues. Germline values: CDR1 MNHNS, CDR2 SASEGT. Trimming cost V 5 bases and J 7 bases; bases outside gene matches: 10. CDR3 nucleotides: TGTGCCAGCAGTCCGCCGGGACAGGATGAAGAGCAGTACTTC. Translation: CASSPPGQDEEQYF.

The rearrangement links TRBV4-3 to TRBJ2-7; D ambiguous. CDR3 length: 15 amino acids. The germline CDR1 and CDR2 sequences are LGHNA and YSLEER. With 0 bases removed from V and 4 bases from J, the gap between germline ends came to 13 bases. The chain's CDR3 is CASSQDRGFGYEQYF. CDR3 in DNA: TGCGCCAGCAGCCAAGACAGAGGTTTCGGGTACGAGCAGTACTTC.

In this sample, this clonotype turned up a few times. V usage is TRBV5-6 and J usage is TRBJ2-2; D is undetermined. CDR1 and CDR2 (germline): SGHDT, YYEEEE. This CDR3 comprises 12 residues. Deletions cut 0 bases from V and 7 bases from J, with 4 bases between. As DNA, the CDR3 is TGTGCCAGCAGCTTGGCTTTCGGGGAGCTGTTTTTT. The encoded protein is CASSLAFGELFF.

The V and J genes are TRBV20-1 and TRBJ2-7, with 12 bases lining up with TRBD2. Germline-derived CDR1 and CDR2 are DFQATT and SNEGSKA (reference sequence). This CDR3 contains 15 residues. The V and J ends lost 6 bases and 7 bases, in that order; junction bases with no gene match: 13. This CDR3 reads CSAPTSGSAAGEQYF. For the CDR3, the DNA is TGCAGTGCACCGACTAGCGGGAGCGCCGCGGGAGAGCAGTACTTC.

The chain has TRBV11-2 and TRBJ2-7; D might be TRBD1 or TRBD2, each matching 5 bases. This CDR3 has 15 amino acids. The V gene's germline CDR1 is SGHAT and CDR2 FQNNGV. V lost 0 bases and J lost 1, with 10 bases in between. The CDR3, as DNA: TGTGCCAGCAGCTTAGAGTGGGGGAAGTCCTACGAGCAGTACTTC. Encoded protein: CASSLEWGKSYEQYF.

This clonotype was counted ten times or more. The gene calls are TRBV12-3 or TRBV12-4 and TRBJ2-3; D may be TRBD1 (5 bases). This CDR3 contains 15 residues. Trimming stripped 6 bases from V and 4 bases from J, with 17 bases between. CDR3 in amino acids: CASSSVGVDADTQYF. The CDR3 bases are TGTGCCAGCAGCTCGGTAGGGGTAGATGCAGATACGCAGTATTTT.

This clonotype was picked up a small number of times. V and J are TRBV7-2 and TRBJ2-2; D is unresolved. Deletions cut 5 bases from V and 7 bases from J, with 17 bases between. The CDR3 runs to 15 residues. Germline-derived CDR1 and CDR2 are SGHTA and FQGNSA. CDR3 in DNA: TGTGCCAGCAGCCCGGGCCTGGGGATAGTCGGGGAGCTGTTTTTT. It codes for CASSPGLGIVGELFF.

This clonotype was picked up a small number of times. CDR3 sequence reads: CASSLGQSTYQETQYF. The CDR3 DNA sequence: TGCGCCAGCAGCTTGGGCCAAAGTACGTACCAAGAGACCCAGTACTTC. This chain joins TRBV5-1 and TRBJ2-5; D gene ambiguous. The CDR3 contains 16 residues. The V end was cut by 0 bases, the J end by 0 bases, with 12 bases between. Looked up from germline, CDR1 is SGHRS and CDR2 is YFSETQ. The whole variable domain, remainder taken from reference TRBV5-1 and TRBJ2-5, is KAGVTQTPRYLIKTRGQQVTLSCSPISGHRSVSWYQQTPGQGLQFLFEYFSETQRNKGNFPGRFSGRQFSNSRSEMNVSTLELGDSALYLCASSLGQSTYQETQYFGPGTRLLVL.

This clonotype was seen a few times. This chain joins TRBV30 and TRBJ2-2, with D possibly called TRBD1 or TRBD2 (6 bases each). CDR1 and CDR2 (germline): GTSNPN, SVGIG (reference sequence). This CDR3 has 15 amino acids. Trimming pared 0 bases from V and 1 base from J, leaving 9 bases between. CDR3 region: CAWSVQGGNTGELFF. The CDR3 DNA follows: TGTGCCTGGAGTGTACAGGGAGGGAACACCGGGGAGCTGTTTTTT.